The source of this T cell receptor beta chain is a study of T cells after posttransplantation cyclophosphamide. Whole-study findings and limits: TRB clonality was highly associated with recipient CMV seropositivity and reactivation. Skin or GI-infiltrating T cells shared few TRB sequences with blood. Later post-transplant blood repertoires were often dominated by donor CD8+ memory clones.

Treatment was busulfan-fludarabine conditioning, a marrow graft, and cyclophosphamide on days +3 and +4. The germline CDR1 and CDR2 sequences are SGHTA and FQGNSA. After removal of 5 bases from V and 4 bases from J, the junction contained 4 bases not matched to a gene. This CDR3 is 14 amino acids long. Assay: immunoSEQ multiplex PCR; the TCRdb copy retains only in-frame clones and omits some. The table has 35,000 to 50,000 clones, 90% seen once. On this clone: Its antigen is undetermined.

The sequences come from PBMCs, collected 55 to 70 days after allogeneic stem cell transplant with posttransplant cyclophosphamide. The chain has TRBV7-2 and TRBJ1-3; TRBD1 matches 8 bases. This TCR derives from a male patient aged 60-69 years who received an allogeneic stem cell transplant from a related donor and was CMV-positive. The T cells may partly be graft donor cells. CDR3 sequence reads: CASSTQGAGNTIYF. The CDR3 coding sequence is TGTGCCAGCAGCACCCAGGGGGCGGGAAACACCATATATTTT.